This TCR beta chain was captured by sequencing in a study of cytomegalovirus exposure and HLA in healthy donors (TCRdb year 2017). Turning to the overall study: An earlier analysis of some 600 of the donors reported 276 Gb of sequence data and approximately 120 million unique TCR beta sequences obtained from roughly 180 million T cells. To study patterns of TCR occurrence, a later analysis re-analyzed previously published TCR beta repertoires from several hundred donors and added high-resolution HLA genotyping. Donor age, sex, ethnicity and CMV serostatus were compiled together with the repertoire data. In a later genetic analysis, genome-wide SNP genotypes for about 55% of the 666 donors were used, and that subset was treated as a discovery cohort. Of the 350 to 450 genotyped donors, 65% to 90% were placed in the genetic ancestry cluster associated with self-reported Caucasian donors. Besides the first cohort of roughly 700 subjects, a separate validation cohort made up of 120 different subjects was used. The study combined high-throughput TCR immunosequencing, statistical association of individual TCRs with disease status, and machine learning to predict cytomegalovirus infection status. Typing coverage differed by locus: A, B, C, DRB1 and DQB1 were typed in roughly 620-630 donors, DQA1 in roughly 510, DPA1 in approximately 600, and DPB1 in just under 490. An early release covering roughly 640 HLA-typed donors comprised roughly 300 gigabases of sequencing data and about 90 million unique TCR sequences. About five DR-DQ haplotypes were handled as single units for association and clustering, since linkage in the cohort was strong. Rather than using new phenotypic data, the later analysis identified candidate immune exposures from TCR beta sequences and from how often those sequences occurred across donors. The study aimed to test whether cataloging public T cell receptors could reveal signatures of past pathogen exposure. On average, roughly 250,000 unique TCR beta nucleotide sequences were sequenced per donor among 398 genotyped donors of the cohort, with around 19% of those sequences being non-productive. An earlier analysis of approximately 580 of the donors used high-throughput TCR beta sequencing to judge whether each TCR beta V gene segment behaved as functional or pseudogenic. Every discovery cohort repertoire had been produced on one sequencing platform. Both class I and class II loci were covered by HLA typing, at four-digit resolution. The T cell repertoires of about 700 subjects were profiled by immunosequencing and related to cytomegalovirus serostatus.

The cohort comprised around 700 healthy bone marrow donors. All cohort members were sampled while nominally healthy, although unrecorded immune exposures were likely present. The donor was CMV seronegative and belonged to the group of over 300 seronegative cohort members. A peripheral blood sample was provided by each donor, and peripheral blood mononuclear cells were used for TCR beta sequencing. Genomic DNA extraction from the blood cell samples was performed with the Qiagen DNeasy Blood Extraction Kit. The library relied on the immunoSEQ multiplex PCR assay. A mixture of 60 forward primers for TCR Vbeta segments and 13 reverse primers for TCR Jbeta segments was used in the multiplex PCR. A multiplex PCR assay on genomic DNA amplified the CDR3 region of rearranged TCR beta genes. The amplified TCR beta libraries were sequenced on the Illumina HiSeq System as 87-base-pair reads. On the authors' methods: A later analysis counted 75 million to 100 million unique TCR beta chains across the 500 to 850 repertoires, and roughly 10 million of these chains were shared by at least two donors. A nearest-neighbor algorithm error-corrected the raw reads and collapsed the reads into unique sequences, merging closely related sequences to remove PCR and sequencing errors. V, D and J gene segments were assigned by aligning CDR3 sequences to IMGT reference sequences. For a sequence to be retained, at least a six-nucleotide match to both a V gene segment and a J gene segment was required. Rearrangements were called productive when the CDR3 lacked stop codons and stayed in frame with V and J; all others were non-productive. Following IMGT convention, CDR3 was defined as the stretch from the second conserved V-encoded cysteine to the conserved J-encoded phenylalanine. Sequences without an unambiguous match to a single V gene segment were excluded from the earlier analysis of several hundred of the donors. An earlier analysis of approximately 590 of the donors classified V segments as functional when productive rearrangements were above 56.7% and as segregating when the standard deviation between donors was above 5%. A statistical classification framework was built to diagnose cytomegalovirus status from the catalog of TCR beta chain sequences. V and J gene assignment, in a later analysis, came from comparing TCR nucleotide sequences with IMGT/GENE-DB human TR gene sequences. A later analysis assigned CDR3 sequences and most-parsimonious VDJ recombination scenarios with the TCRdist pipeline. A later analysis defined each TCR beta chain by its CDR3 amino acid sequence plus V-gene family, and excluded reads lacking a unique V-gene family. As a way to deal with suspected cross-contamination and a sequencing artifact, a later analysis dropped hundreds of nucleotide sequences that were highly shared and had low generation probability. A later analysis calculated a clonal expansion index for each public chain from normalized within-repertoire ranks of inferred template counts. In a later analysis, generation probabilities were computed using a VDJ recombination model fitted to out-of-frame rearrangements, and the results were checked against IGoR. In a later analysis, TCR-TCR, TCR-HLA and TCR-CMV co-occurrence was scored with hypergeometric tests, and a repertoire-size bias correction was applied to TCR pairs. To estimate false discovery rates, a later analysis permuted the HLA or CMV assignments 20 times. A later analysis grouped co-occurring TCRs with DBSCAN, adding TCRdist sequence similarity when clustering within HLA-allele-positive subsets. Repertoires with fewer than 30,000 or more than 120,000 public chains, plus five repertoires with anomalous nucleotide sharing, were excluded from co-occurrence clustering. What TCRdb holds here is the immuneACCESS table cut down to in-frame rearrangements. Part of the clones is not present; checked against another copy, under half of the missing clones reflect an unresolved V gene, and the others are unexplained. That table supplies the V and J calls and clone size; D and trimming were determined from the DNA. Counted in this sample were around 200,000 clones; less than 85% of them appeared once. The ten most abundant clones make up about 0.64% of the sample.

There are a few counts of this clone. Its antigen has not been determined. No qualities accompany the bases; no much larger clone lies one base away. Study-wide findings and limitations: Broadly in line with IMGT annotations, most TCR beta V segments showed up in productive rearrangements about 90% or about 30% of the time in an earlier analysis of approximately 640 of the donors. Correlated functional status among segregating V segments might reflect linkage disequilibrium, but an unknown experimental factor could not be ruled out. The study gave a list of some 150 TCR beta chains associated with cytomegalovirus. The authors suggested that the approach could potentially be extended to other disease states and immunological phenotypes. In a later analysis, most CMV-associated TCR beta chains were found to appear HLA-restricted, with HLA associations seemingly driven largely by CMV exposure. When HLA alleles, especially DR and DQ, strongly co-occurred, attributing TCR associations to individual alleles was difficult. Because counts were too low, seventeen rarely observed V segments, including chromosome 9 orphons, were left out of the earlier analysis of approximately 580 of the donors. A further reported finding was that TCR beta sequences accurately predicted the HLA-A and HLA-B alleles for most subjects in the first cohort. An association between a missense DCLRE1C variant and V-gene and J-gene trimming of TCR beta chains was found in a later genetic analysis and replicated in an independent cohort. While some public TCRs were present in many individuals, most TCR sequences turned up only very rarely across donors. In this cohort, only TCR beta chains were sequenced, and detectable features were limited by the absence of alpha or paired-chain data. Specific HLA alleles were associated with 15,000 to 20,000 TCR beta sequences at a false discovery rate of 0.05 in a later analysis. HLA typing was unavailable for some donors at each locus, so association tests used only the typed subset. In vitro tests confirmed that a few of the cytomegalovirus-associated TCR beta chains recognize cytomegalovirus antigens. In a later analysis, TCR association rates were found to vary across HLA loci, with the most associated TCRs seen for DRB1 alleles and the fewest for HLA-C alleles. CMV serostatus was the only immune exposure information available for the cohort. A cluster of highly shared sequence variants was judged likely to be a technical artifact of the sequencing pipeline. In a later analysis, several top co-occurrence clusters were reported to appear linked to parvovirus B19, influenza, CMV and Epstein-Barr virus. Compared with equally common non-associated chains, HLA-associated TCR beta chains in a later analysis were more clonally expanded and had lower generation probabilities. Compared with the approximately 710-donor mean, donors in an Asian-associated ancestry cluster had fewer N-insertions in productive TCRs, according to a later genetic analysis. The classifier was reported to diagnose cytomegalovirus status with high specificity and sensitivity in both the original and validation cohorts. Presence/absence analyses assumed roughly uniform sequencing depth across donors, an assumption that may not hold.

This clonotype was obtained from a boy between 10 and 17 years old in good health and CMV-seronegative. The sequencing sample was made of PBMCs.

The DNA sequence is TGCGCCAGCAGCTTGAGGGCAGGGGGGAATGGCTACACCTTC. The resulting protein is CASSLRAGGNGYTF. The V and J segments used are TRBV5-1 and TRBJ1-2; 7 of the junction bases match TRBD1. CDR1 and CDR2, looked up from the germline V gene, are SGHRS and YFSETQ. V trim: 1 base; J trim: 6 bases; unmatched bases: 6. The CDR3 starts with the cysteine, ends with the phenylalanine, and has 14 residues. Of the read, only the CDR3 DNA is kept; its 42 bases are in frame from base 1.